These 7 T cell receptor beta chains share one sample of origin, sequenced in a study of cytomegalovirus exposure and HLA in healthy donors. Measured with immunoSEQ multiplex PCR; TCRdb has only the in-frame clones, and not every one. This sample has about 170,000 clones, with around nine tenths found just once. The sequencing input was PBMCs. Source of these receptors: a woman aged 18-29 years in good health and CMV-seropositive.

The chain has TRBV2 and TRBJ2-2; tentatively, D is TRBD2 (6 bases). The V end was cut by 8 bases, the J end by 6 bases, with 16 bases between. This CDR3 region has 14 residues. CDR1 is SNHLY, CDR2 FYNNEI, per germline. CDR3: CASWGDDSAGELFF. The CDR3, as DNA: TGTGCCAGCTGGGGGGACGATTCGGCCGGGGAGCTGTTTTTT.

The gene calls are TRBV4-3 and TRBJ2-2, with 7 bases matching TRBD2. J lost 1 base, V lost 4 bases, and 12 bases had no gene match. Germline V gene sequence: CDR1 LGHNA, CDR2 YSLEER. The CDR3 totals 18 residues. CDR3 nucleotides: TGCGCCAGCAGCCGCAGTCTAGCGGAAGCCCTGAACACCGGGGAGCTGTTTTTT. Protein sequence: CASSRSLAEALNTGELFF.

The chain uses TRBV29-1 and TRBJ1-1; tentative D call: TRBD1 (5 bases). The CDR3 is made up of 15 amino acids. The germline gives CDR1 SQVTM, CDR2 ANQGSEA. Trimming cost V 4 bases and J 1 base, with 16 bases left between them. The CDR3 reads CSVALRGRKNTEAFF. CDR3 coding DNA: TGCAGCGTTGCCCTAAGGGGCCGGAAGAACACTGAAGCTTTCTTT.

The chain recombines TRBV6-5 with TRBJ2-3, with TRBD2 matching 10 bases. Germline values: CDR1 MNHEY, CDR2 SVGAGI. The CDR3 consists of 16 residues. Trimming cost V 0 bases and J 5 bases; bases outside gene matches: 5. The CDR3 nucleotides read TGTGCCAGCAGTTACTCCGCTAGCGGGAGTGGAGATACGCAGTATTTT. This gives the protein CASSYSASGSGDTQYF.

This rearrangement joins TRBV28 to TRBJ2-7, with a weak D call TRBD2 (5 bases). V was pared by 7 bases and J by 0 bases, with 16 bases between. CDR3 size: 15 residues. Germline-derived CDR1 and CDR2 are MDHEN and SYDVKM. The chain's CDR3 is CASTLPLSGSYEQYF. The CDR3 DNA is TGTGCCAGCACCCTCCCCCTCAGCGGCTCCTACGAGCAGTACTTC.

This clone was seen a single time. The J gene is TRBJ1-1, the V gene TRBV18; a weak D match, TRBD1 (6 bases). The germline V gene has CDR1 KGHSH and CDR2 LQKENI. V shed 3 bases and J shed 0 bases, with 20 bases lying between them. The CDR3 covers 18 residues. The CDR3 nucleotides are TGTGCCAGCTCACCGGTACTAGGGACAAGTTTTATGAACACTGAAGCTTTCTTT. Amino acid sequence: CASSPVLGTSFMNTEAFF.

CDR3 bases: TGTGCCTGGAAGCAGGGTGACACTGAAGCTTTCTTT. As protein: CAWKQGDTEAFF. V gene TRBV30 combines with J gene TRBJ1-1; possible D gene TRBD1, 5 bases. The germline V gene encodes CDR1 GTSNPN and CDR2 SVGIG (reference sequence). This CDR3 spans 12 amino acids. V was cut by 4 bases and J by 3 bases, with 9 bases left in between.